The 2 T cell receptor beta chains below come from one sample, sequenced in a study of cytomegalovirus exposure and HLA in healthy donors. PCR primers comprised 60 Vbeta and 13 Jbeta primers. Sequenced by immunoSEQ multiplex PCR; TCRdb stores in-frame clones only, minus some. The repertoire includes about 120,000 clones, about 80% of them detected once, and roughly 4.3% sits in the top ten. Sequencing was carried out using PBMCs. All receptors come from a man aged 25 to 40 in good health and CMV-seropositive.

This chain joins TRBV19 and TRBJ2-7; no reliable D call. This CDR3 has 14 residues. V was shortened by 8 bases and J by 0 bases, with 14 bases between the two germline ends. Germline values: CDR1 LNHDA, CDR2 SQIVND (reference sequence). The CDR3 loop is CASCPLWSSYEQYF. DNA for the CDR3: TGTGCCAGTTGTCCTCTCTGGAGCTCCTACGAGCAGTACTTC.

This chain links TRBV4-3 with TRBJ2-2; TRBD2 is a possible D gene (6 bases). V was cut by 3 bases and J by 2 bases, with 19 bases left in between. CDR3 size: 18 residues. CDR1 LGHNA and CDR2 YSLEER come from the germline V gene. In DNA form, the CDR3 reads TGCGCCAGCAGCCATATCTTTGGGAGGACATCTAACACCGGGGAGCTGTTTTTT. Its protein is CASSHIFGRTSNTGELFF.